The T cell receptor (beta chain) under discussion was sequenced for a study of shared clonotypes between healthy human individuals. Across the whole study: Two women and a few men aged 18 to 49 made up the donors. Plates per donor: three CD4 naive, three CD4 memory, two CD8 naive, one CD8 memory.

Study observations and caveats: Across subsets, estimated richness was generally greater for naive than for memory populations.

This CDR3 has 14 amino acids. CDR1 is SQVTM and CDR2 is ANQGSEA in the germline V gene. V lost 0 bases and J lost 6, with 12 bases in between. As to this clone: Its target is unknown.

Profiled with immunoSEQ multiplex PCR; TCRdb holds only in-frame clones, not every one. The top ten clones hold more than 0.95% of a sample with millions of clones, about 95% of them seen once. Naive CD8 cells, CD45RO-negative and positively selected for CCR7, excluded terminally differentiated effector memory CD45RA+ cells. Donors comprised only Caucasian adults living in Nashville, Tennessee. The chain couples TRBV29-1 to TRBJ2-1; tentatively, D is TRBD2 (5 bases). Specimen: naive CD8+ T cells sorted from blood. The TCR originated in a man younger than 35 in good health. CDR3 DNA: TGCAGCGTTGAAGAATGGCGGGTCGGCAATGAGCAGTTCTTC. This sequence encodes CSVEEWRVGNEQFF.